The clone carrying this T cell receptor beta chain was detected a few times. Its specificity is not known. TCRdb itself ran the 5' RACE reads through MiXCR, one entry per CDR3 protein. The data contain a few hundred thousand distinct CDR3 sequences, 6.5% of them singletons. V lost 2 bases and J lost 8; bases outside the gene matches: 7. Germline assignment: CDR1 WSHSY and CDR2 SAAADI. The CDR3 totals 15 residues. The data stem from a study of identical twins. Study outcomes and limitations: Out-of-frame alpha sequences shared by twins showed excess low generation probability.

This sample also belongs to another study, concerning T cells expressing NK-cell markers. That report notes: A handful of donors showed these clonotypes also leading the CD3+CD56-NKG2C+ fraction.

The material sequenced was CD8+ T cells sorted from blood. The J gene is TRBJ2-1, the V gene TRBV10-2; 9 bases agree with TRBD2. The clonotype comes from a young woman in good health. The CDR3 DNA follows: TGCGCCAGCAGTGAGAGGGCTAGCGGGGCCGATGAGCAGTTCTTC. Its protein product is CASSERASGADEQFF.